The 3 T cell receptor beta chains in this list originate from one sample, sequenced in a study of cytomegalovirus exposure and HLA in healthy donors. It was with 60 Vbeta and 13 Jbeta primers that the PCR ran. Profiling relied on immunoSEQ multiplex PCR, and the TCRdb table lists in-frame clones only, not all of them. The data contain around 97,000 clones, approximately 73% of them seen just once; the ten biggest clones take up about 3.5%. The sequencing input was PBMCs. These receptors were obtained from a middle-aged man in good health and CMV-seronegative.

The chain joins TRBV5-4 to TRBJ2-1; TRBD1 matches at 9 bases. This CDR3 comprises 14 residues. CDR1 and CDR2 (germline): SGHNT, YYREEE (reference sequence). Trimming removed 3 bases from V and 10 bases from J; junction bases left unmatched: 8. CDR3: CASSWDRVVEEQFF. CDR3 DNA sequence: TGTGCCAGCAGCTGGGACAGGGTGGTTGAGGAGCAGTTCTTC.

This chain connects TRBV19 to TRBJ2-7; 7 positions agree with TRBD2. Germline V gives CDR1 LNHDA, CDR2 SQIVND (reference sequence). There are 17 residues in the CDR3. The junction had 12 bases not matched to a gene; V was cut back by 4 bases and J by 0 bases. The CDR3 sequence is CASSTLMGGWSSYEQYF. The CDR3 DNA reads as TGTGCCAGTAGTACCCTGATGGGAGGGTGGAGCTCCTACGAGCAGTACTTC.

The chain employs TRBV5-1 and TRBJ1-2, with a possible D match to TRBD1 (5 bases). Germline CDR1 SGHRS, CDR2 YFSETQ. This CDR3 region has 15 residues. With 3 bases removed from V and 8 bases from J, the gap between germline ends came to 20 bases. The CDR3 protein is CASSWGDRTPTGYTF. The CDR3 nucleotides read TGCGCCAGCAGCTGGGGCGACAGAACCCCTACCGGCTACACCTTC.